Below are 9 T cell receptor beta chains sequenced from a single sample in a study of cytomegalovirus exposure and HLA in healthy donors. PCR primers comprised 60 Vbeta and 13 Jbeta primers. Sequencing was performed with immunoSEQ multiplex PCR; in TCRdb, only in-frame clones are kept and a portion is missing. In the table there are about 95,000 clones, around 71% of which are singletons. Sample: PBMCs. The receptors derive from a man in his 60s in good health and CMV-seronegative.

In regard to this clone: A read error may account for a junction end that differs from germline. The chain carries TRBV29-1 and TRBJ1-4, with no clear D. The CDR3 totals 13 residues. Germline CDR1 and CDR2: SQVTM and ANQGSEA. The CDR3 here is CSVEGATNEKLFF. CDR3 nucleotide sequence: TGCAGCGTAGAAGGAGCAACTAATGAAAAACTGTTTTTT.

This clone showed up just once. This chain joins TRBV28 and TRBJ2-3; D ambiguous. The germline V gene has CDR1 MDHEN and CDR2 SYDVKM. V shed 7 bases and J shed 4 bases, with 9 bases lying between them. There are 12 residues in the CDR3. The CDR3 DNA reads as TGTGCCAGCACCTCGAGCGCAGATACGCAGTATTTT. The encoded protein is CASTSSADTQYF. Complete variable domain (other parts from reference TRBV28 and TRBJ2-3): DVKVTQSSRYLVKRTGEKVFLECVQDMDHENMFWYRQDPGLGLRLIYFSYDVKMKEKGDIPEGYSVSREKKERFSLILESASTNQTSMYLCASTSSADTQYFGPGTRLTVL.

The J gene is TRBJ1-4, the V gene TRBV29-1; D gene unclear. V was shortened by 7 bases and J by 7 bases, with 16 bases between the two germline ends. Germline-derived CDR1 and CDR2 are SQVTM and ANQGSEA. The CDR3 has 13 amino acids. The CDR3 sequence: CSGRNRLGEKLFF. Here the CDR3 DNA reads TGCAGCGGGCGTAATAGACTTGGTGAAAAACTGTTTTTT.

This chain joins TRBV28 and TRBJ2-4; 7 bases fit TRBD2. J gave up 12 bases and V 3 bases, and 5 bases lay outside the gene matches. Looked up from germline, CDR1 is MDHEN and CDR2 is SYDVKM. The CDR3 length is 12 residues. The CDR3 nucleotides are TGTGCCAGCAGTTTCGGGACTATGGCTCAGTACTTC. Amino acid sequence: CASSFGTMAQYF.

The chain uses TRBV19 and TRBJ2-2; 12 nucleotides align to TRBD1. This CDR3 spans 17 amino acids. Trimming removed 5 bases from V and 5 bases from J; junction bases left unmatched: 9. Germline lookup yields CDR1 LNHDA and CDR2 SQIVND (reference sequence). The CDR3 DNA reads TGTGCCAGTAGTCACCGGGACAGGGGGCGCTGGACCGGGGAGCTGTTTTTT. Translating gives CASSHRDRGRWTGELFF. Filled out from reference TRBV19 and TRBJ2-2, the complete variable domain reads DGGITQSPKYLFRKEGQNVTLSCEQNLNHDAMYWYRQDPGQGLRLIYYSQIVNDFQKGDIAEGYSVSREKKESFPLTVTSAQKNPTAFYLCASSHRDRGRWTGELFFGEGSRLTVL.

The chain combines TRBV18 with TRBJ1-1; the match to TRBD1 covers 7 bases. J was trimmed by 7 bases and V by 3 bases; bases with no gene match: 5. Germline-derived CDR1 and CDR2 are KGHSH and LQKENI. CDR3 length: 13 residues. The CDR3: CASSPSGQVEAFF. CDR3 bases: TGTGCCAGCTCACCCTCCGGACAGGTTGAAGCTTTCTTT.

In DNA, the CDR3 is TGTGCCAGCACCCCGGGGGAGTCACCCCTCCACTTT. This codes for CASTPGESPLHF. The chain carries TRBV11-2 and TRBJ1-6; maybe TRBD1 (5 bases). The CDR3 runs 12 residues. V was clipped by 7 bases and J by 10 bases, with 11 bases between them. Looked up from germline, CDR1 is SGHAT and CDR2 is FQNNGV.

V usage is TRBV7-6 and J usage is TRBJ2-1; 7 positions agree with TRBD2. The CDR3 runs 16 residues. With V trimmed by 3 bases and J by 1 base, 6 bases remained unmatched. The V gene's germline CDR1 is SGHVS and CDR2 FNYEAQ. CDR3 region: CASSLGGRESYNEQFF. The CDR3 DNA reads TGTGCCAGCAGCTTGGGCGGGAGAGAATCCTACAATGAGCAGTTCTTC. The whole variable domain, filled in from reference TRBV7-6 and TRBJ2-1, reads GAGVSQSPRYKVTKRGQDVALRCDPISGHVSLYWYRQALGQGPEFLTYFNYEAQQDKSGLPNDRFSAERPEGSISTLTIQRTEQRDSAMYRCASSLGGRESYNEQFFGPGTRLTVL.

This rearrangement joins TRBV29-1 to TRBJ1-4; D gene unclear. CDR1 is SQVTM and CDR2 is ANQGSEA in the germline V gene. The CDR3 spans 14 residues. With 7 bases removed from V and 0 bases from J, the gap between germline ends came to 12 bases. CDR3 in amino acids: CSAATVATNEKLFF. Written as DNA, the CDR3 is TGCAGCGCAGCGACGGTTGCAACTAATGAAAAACTGTTTTTT.